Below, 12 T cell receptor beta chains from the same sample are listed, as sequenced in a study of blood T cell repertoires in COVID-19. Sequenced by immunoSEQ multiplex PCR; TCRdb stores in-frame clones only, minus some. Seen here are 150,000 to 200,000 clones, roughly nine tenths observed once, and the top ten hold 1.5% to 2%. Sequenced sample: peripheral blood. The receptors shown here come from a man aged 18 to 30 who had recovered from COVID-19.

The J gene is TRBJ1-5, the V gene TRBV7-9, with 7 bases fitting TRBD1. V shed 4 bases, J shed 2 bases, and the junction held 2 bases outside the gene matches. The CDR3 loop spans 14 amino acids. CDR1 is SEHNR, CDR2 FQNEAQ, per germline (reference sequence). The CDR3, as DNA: TGTGCCAGCAGCTCGGGGACAGGCAATCAGCCCCAGCATTTT. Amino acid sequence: CASSSGTGNQPQHF.

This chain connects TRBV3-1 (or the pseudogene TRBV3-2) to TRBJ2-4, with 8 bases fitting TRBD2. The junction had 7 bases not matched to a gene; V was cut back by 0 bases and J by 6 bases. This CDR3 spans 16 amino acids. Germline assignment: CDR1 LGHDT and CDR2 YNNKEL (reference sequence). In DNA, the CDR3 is TGTGCCAGCAGCCAAGATGTCGCCGGGAGGGTAAACATTCAGTACTTC. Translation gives CASSQDVAGRVNIQYF.

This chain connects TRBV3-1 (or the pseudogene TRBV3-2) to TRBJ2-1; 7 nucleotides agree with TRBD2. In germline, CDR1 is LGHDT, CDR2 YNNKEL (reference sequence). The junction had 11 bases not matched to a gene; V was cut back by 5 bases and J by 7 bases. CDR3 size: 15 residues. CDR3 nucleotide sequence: TGTGCCAGCAGCGATTCACCGGGACTAAAAAATGAGCAGTTCTTC. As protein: CASSDSPGLKNEQFF.

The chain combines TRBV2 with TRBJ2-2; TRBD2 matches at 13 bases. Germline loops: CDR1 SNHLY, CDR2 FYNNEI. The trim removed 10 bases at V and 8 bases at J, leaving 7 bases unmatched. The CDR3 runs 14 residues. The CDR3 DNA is TGTGCCACCCGGACTAGCGGGAGTTCGGGGGAGCTGTTTTTT. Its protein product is CATRTSGSSGELFF.

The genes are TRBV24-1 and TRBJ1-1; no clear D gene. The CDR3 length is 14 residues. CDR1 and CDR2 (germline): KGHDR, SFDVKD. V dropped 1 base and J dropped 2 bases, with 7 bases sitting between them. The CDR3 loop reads CATSDLGSNTEAFF. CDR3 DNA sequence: TGTGCCACCAGTGATTTAGGGAGCAACACTGAAGCTTTCTTT.

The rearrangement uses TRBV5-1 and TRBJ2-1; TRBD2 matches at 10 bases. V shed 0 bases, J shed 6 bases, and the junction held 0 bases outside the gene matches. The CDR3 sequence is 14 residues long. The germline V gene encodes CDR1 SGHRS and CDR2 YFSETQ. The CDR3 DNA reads TGCGCCAGCAGCTTGGCTAGCGGGAGCAATGAGCAGTTCTTC. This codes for CASSLASGSNEQFF.

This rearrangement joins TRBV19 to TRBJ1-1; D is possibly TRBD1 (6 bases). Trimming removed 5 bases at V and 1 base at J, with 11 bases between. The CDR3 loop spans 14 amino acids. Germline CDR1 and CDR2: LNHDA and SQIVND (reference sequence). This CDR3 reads CASSSDRRNTEAFF. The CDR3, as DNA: TGTGCCAGTAGTTCTGACAGGCGGAACACTGAAGCTTTCTTT.

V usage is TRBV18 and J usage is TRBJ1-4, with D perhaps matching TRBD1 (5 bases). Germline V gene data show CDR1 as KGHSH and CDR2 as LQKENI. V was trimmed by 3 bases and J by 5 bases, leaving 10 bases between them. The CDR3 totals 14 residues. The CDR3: CASSPQGINEKLFF. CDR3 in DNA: TGTGCCAGCTCACCCCAGGGTATCAATGAAAAACTGTTTTTT.

The CDR3 region has the DNA TGTGCCAGCAGCCAGGATAGGGGGCCGGGAGAAGCTTTCTTT. Translation: CASSQDRGPGEAFF. The chain is built from TRBV3-1 (or the pseudogene TRBV3-2) and TRBJ1-1; 7 bases agree with TRBD1. V gave up 3 bases and J gave up 8 bases; unmatched junction bases: 9. This CDR3 comprises 14 residues. Germline V gene data show CDR1 as LGHDT and CDR2 as YNNKEL (reference sequence).

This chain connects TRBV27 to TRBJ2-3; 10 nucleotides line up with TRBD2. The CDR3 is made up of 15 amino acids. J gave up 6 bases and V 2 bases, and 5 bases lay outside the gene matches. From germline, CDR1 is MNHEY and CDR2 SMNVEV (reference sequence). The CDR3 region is CASSLTSGTGDTQYF. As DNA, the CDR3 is TGTGCCAGCAGTTTAACTAGCGGGACCGGTGATACGCAGTATTTT.

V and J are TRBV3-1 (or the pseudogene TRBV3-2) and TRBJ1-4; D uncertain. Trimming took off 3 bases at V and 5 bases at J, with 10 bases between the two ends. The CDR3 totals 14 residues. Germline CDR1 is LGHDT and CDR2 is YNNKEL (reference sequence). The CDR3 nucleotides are TGTGCCAGCAGCCACCCCGGGATGAATGAAAAACTGTTTTTT. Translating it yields CASSHPGMNEKLFF.

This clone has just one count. DNA of the CDR3: TGTGCCATCAGGGGACTAGCGGGAGGTATCTCCTACAATGAGCAGTTCTTC. Amino acid sequence: CAIRGLAGGISYNEQFF. The chain carries TRBV10-3 and TRBJ2-1, with TRBD2 matching over 15 bases. With V trimmed by 6 bases and J by 0 bases, 3 bases remained unmatched. The CDR3 is made up of 17 amino acids. The germline V gene has CDR1 ENHRY and CDR2 SYGVKD.